One T cell receptor beta chain is described in this entry. Germline V lookup: CDR1 MNHEY, CDR2 SMNVEV (reference sequence). V dropped 2 bases and J dropped 0; count of bases not matched to a gene: 4. This CDR3 spans 17 amino acids. This specimen belongs to a study of blood T cell repertoires in COVID-19. On the study more broadly: Sites in the United States, Italy and Spain provided acute and convalescent COVID-19 samples.

In the original analysis: Amplification from reference gene primers served as the basis for estimated nucleated cell counts. Profiling relied on immunoSEQ multiplex PCR, and the TCRdb table lists in-frame clones only, not all of them. Clonal size and the V and J genes are those of that table, whereas D and trimming came from the DNA. The table includes about 99,000 clones, about four fifths detected once. The chain combines TRBV27 with TRBJ2-3; 11 bases line up with TRBD2. The receptor was derived from a human donor in a cohort sampled during active COVID-19. Source material: peripheral blood. CDR3: CASSLGTSGISTDTQYF. The CDR3 DNA reads TGTGCCAGCAGTTTAGGGACTAGCGGTATTAGCACAGATACGCAGTATTTT.